A single sample is the source of the 12 T cell receptor beta chains below, sequenced in a study of T-cell reconstitution after alpha-beta-depleted transplantation in children. A TCRbeta library incorporating unique molecular identifiers was prepared. TCRdb re-derived calls from the PCR reads in MiXCR, one entry per CDR3 protein. The sample holds more than 250,000 distinct CDR3 sequences, about a tenth seen once. The sample in question was PBMCs from the stem cell graft donor, obtained from the stem cell graft. The receptors originated from a human donor who donated a stem cell graft to a child with SCID.

Many counts were recorded for this clonotype. The chain employs TRBV3-1 and TRBJ2-7; maybe TRBD2 (5 bases). CDR1 is LGHDT, CDR2 YNNKEL, per germline (reference sequence). The CDR3 length is 16 residues. Trimming shortened V by 1 base and J by 1 base, and 14 bases separated the two germline ends. The CDR3 protein is CASSQGSGISSYEQYF. For the CDR3, the DNA is TGTGCCAGCAGCCAAGGCTCCGGGATCTCATCCTACGAGCAGTACTTC.

This clonotype was counted many times. The V call is TRBV3-1, the J call TRBJ2-7; D gene ambiguous. Germline assignment: CDR1 LGHDT and CDR2 YNNKEL (reference sequence). V shed 1 base and J shed 4 bases, with 8 bases lying between them. The CDR3 extends over 13 amino acids. CDR3: CASSQGGAYEQYF. CDR3 coding DNA: TGTGCCAGCAGCCAAGGTGGAGCTTACGAGCAGTACTTC.

V usage is TRBV10-1 and J usage is TRBJ2-1, with 8 positions matching TRBD2. Germline V CDR1 and CDR2: WNHNN, SYGVQD (reference sequence). CDR3 length equals 14 residues. Germline trimming cut 6 bases from V and 8 bases from J; bases unmatched to any gene: 9. The CDR3 spells CASRPGLDGDEQFF. CDR3 in DNA: TGCGCCAGCAGACCGGGACTAGATGGGGATGAGCAGTTCTTC.

This clonotype appeared many times. The genes are TRBV7-9 and TRBJ1-2; D remains unclear. This CDR3 has 14 amino acids. Per germline, CDR1 SEHNR and CDR2 FQNEAQ (reference sequence). V was cut by 6 bases and J by 3 bases, with 14 bases left in between. In DNA, the CDR3 is TGTGCCAGCAGTGCTGTAAGGATCCACTATGGCTACACCTTC. It encodes CASSAVRIHYGYTF.

This clonotype has at least ten counts. J is TRBJ2-3 and V is TRBV20-1; D remains ambiguous. V was cut by 8 bases and J by 2 bases, with 8 bases left in between. Germline loops: CDR1 DFQATT, CDR2 SNEGSKA (reference sequence). This CDR3 comprises 11 residues. The CDR3 region is CSRGHTDTQYF. In DNA, the CDR3 is TGCAGTCGTGGGCACACAGATACGCAGTATTTT.

The rearrangement joins TRBV20-1 to TRBJ1-1; TRBD1 matches at 12 bases. The CDR3 runs 17 residues. Germline V gene sequence: CDR1 DFQATT, CDR2 SNEGSKA (reference sequence). J was trimmed by 5 bases and V by 6 bases; bases with no gene match: 16. The CDR3 loop reads CSAARWGQGAQGTEAFF. The CDR3 coding sequence is TGCAGTGCGGCGAGATGGGGACAGGGGGCGCAGGGAACTGAAGCTTTCTTT.

This clonotype was observed at least ten times. V gene TRBV6-5 combines with J gene TRBJ2-2; D remains ambiguous. The CDR3 has 16 amino acids. Germline V lookup: CDR1 MNHEY, CDR2 SVGAGI. Deletions cut 1 base from V and 4 bases from J, with 13 bases between. The CDR3 DNA reads TGTGCCAGCAGTTACTTGCAGACACCGAGCACCGGGGAGCTGTTTTTT. It codes for CASSYLQTPSTGELFF.

There are a few counts of this clonotype. The chain recombines TRBV12-3 or TRBV12-4 with TRBJ2-1; 15 nucleotides agree with TRBD2. V was clipped by 6 bases and J by 3 bases; unmatched bases: 6. The CDR3 is 17 amino acids. The chain's CDR3 is CASSSGLAGGLYNEQFF. CDR3 in DNA: TGTGCCAGCAGCTCGGGACTAGCGGGGGGTCTCTACAATGAGCAGTTCTTC.

This clonotype was observed at least ten times. The CDR3 sequence is CASSVQGGEQFF. For the CDR3, the DNA is TGTGCCAGCAGCGTCCAGGGAGGTGAGCAGTTCTTC. The chain joins TRBV2 to TRBJ2-1; a possible D gene is TRBD2 (6 bases). Germline values: CDR1 SNHLY, CDR2 FYNNEI. Deletions cut 6 bases from V and 9 bases from J, with 12 bases between. The CDR3 length is 12 residues.

The chain carries TRBV27 and TRBJ2-2; TRBD2 agrees at 8 bases. Germline CDR1 reads MNHEY; CDR2 reads SMNVEV (reference sequence). With V trimmed by 7 bases and J by 3 bases, 10 bases remained unmatched. This CDR3 contains 16 residues. The CDR3 region has the DNA TGTGCCAGCACCAATTCCCGGGGGGGCGACACCGGGGAGCTGTTTTTT. It translates to CASTNSRGGDTGELFF.

This clonotype was found many times. The V gene is TRBV20-1, the J gene TRBJ2-1; D possibly uses TRBD1 or TRBD2 (6 bases each). Looked up from germline, CDR1 is DFQATT and CDR2 is SNEGSKA (reference sequence). The V gene lost 3 bases and the J gene lost 6 bases, with 12 bases spanning the gap. The CDR3 is 13 amino acids. The CDR3 here is CSARNRGPNEQFF. The CDR3 coding sequence is TGCAGTGCTAGGAACCGGGGGCCCAATGAGCAGTTCTTC.

This clonotype showed up many times. The chain links TRBV6-5 to TRBJ1-6; D is undetermined. Deletions cut 6 bases from V and 5 bases from J, with 8 bases between. Germline V gene lookup returns CDR1 MNHEY and CDR2 SVGAGI. The CDR3 contains 13 residues. The CDR3 loop reads CASSPTNNSPLHF. CDR3 DNA sequence: TGTGCCAGCAGCCCTACCAATAATTCACCCCTCCACTTT.